These 31 T cell receptor beta chains were sequenced from one sample in a study of blood T cell repertoires in COVID-19. Profiling relied on immunoSEQ multiplex PCR, and the TCRdb table lists in-frame clones only, not all of them. The sample shows 120,000 or so clones, more than 65% of them seen only once. The specimen sequenced was peripheral blood. Receptors were obtained from a human donor in a cohort sampled during active COVID-19.

The V and J genes are TRBV7-9 and TRBJ1-2; D is possibly TRBD1 (5 bases). Germline V gene sequence: CDR1 SEHNR, CDR2 FQNEAQ (reference sequence). The CDR3 has 14 amino acids. V lost 1 base to trimming and J lost 8 bases, with 14 bases between them. The CDR3 DNA reads TGTGCCAGCAGCTTAGACACGGGGGTCGGGGGCTACACCTTC. It translates to CASSLDTGVGGYTF.

This chain links TRBV28 with TRBJ2-7, with D perhaps TRBD2 (7 bases). V shed 10 bases and J shed 2 bases, with 15 bases lying between them. This CDR3 comprises 13 residues. Germline CDR1 and CDR2: MDHEN and SYDVKM. The CDR3 DNA reads TGTGCCACCGAAGGGGGGGGTACCTACGAGCAGTACTTC. Amino acid sequence: CATEGGGTYEQYF.

The chain combines TRBV15 with TRBJ1-2; 12 nucleotides match TRBD1. The CDR3 consists of 15 residues. The V segment lost 6 bases and the J segment 6 bases; nucleotides outside the gene matches: 8. The germline V gene encodes CDR1 LNHNV and CDR2 YYDKDF (reference sequence). The CDR3 nucleotides are TGTGCCACCAGAGCTAGGGACAGGGGGCAAAATGGCTACACCTTC. It specifies CATRARDRGQNGYTF.

Of note for this clone: Because it lacks the conserved phenylalanine or tryptophan at the end, this CDR3 is likely a read error. No DNA is shown, since the ends of the CDR3 on it are uncertain; the CDR3 is the one TCRdb lists. This rearrangement joins TRBV27 to TRBJ2-7; the D segment call TRBD2 is taken from the table without a DNA check. Per the germline V gene, CDR1 is MNHEY and CDR2 is SMNVEV (reference sequence). With termini counted, the CDR3 has 8 amino acids. The CDR3 sequence: CASSLRPN.

This chain connects TRBV7-8 to TRBJ1-5, with 8 bases that match TRBD1. CDR3 length: 17 residues. V lost 5 bases and J lost 5; bases outside the gene matches: 14. CDR1 and CDR2 from the germline V gene are SGHVS and FQNEAQ. The DNA of the CDR3 is TGTGCCAGCAGCACTCAGGGGGCGGTGGGAGCGGATCAGCCCCAGCATTTT. It encodes CASSTQGAVGADQPQHF. The entire variable domain, with the rest obtained from reference TRBV7-8 and TRBJ1-5, is as follows: GAGVSQSPRYKVAKRGQDVALRCDPISGHVSLFWYQQALGQGPEFLTYFQNEAQLDKSGLPSDRFFAERPEGSVSTLKIQRTQQEDSAVYLCASSTQGAVGADQPQHFGDGTRLSIL.

V and J are TRBV6-5 and TRBJ1-2; 7 nucleotides line up with TRBD1. CDR1 is MNHEY, CDR2 SVGAGI, per germline. The CDR3 totals 15 residues. The trim removed 6 bases at V and 1 base at J, leaving 8 bases unmatched. CDR3 nucleotide sequence: TGTGCCAGCAGCACCCGGGGACAGCTTAACTATGGCTACACCTTC. It is translated as CASSTRGQLNYGYTF.

The chain combines TRBV3-1 (or the pseudogene TRBV3-2) with TRBJ2-7; a possible D gene is TRBD1 (6 bases). Trimming took 0 bases from V and 1 from J, leaving 13 bases between them. This CDR3 is 16 amino acids long. Looked up from germline, CDR1 is LGHDT and CDR2 is YNNKEL (reference sequence). Here the CDR3 reads CASSQDSDRFSYEQYF. DNA for the CDR3: TGTGCCAGCAGCCAAGATTCTGACAGGTTTTCCTACGAGCAGTACTTC.

The rearrangement uses TRBV28 and TRBJ2-7; D is undetermined. The CDR3 has 16 amino acids. V lost 1 base to trimming and J lost 0 bases, with 13 bases between them. The germline gives CDR1 MDHEN, CDR2 SYDVKM. The CDR3, as DNA: TGTGCCAGCAGTTTATTTAAGCGCCGACCCTCCTACGAGCAGTACTTC. Its protein product is CASSLFKRRPSYEQYF.

The rearrangement joins TRBV19 to TRBJ2-5; D is perhaps TRBD1 (6 bases). Germline lookup yields CDR1 LNHDA and CDR2 SQIVND (reference sequence). The CDR3 loop spans 14 amino acids. The ends were cut back, 5 bases at V and 4 bases at J, with 14 bases in the middle. The CDR3 sequence is CASSPRWGPETQYF. CDR3 coding DNA: TGTGCCAGTAGTCCCCGGTGGGGGCCAGAGACCCAGTACTTC.

This chain connects TRBV5-1 to TRBJ2-1; TRBD2 matches at 7 bases. Losses at the gene ends were 3 bases for V and 6 bases for J; bases not matched to a gene: 3. The CDR3 sequence is 13 residues long. In germline, CDR1 is SGHRS, CDR2 YFSETQ. The CDR3 is CASSSKRGNEQFF. For the CDR3, the DNA is TGCGCCAGCAGCTCGAAGCGGGGCAATGAGCAGTTCTTC. The entire variable domain, with the rest obtained from reference TRBV5-1 and TRBJ2-1, is as follows: KAGVTQTPRYLIKTRGQQVTLSCSPISGHRSVSWYQQTPGQGLQFLFEYFSETQRNKGNFPGRFSGRQFSNSRSEMNVSTLELGDSALYLCASSSKRGNEQFFGPGTRLTVL.

This clone was seen only a few times. The chain employs TRBV3-1 (or the pseudogene TRBV3-2) and TRBJ2-7; D is perhaps TRBD1 (5 bases). The germline V gene has CDR1 LGHDT and CDR2 YNNKEL (reference sequence). V lost 3 bases and J lost 6, with 9 bases in between. This CDR3 spans 12 amino acids. The CDR3 protein is CASSQGRSEQYF. The CDR3 coding sequence is TGTGCCAGCAGCCAGGGGCGCAGCGAGCAGTACTTC.

The genes are TRBV28 and TRBJ1-2, with a weak D call TRBD1 (6 bases). This CDR3 contains 16 residues. V was trimmed by 2 bases and J by 5 bases, leaving 18 bases between them. Germline CDR1 MDHEN, CDR2 SYDVKM. CDR3 sequence reads: CASSLSWTDSRYGYTF. The CDR3 DNA reads as TGTGCCAGCAGTTTAAGTTGGACGGACAGCCGTTATGGCTACACCTTC.

The V and J genes are TRBV27 and TRBJ2-1; 9 bases line up with TRBD1. V gave up 6 bases and J gave up 5 bases; unmatched junction bases: 8. The CDR3 is 15 residues long. Germline CDR1 and CDR2: MNHEY and SMNVEV (reference sequence). CDR3 in amino acids: CASRENRGPHNEQFF. The CDR3 DNA is TGTGCCAGCAGAGAAAACAGGGGGCCACACAATGAGCAGTTCTTC.

This clone has more than one count but fewer than ten. The identical CDR3 is also encoded by other nucleotide sequences in the sample. V and J are TRBV6-2 or TRBV6-3 and TRBJ1-1; 7 nucleotides agree with TRBD1. The germline V gene encodes CDR1 MNHEY and CDR2 SVGEGT. CDR3 length: 14 amino acids. Unmatched junction bases numbered 4, after V lost 4 bases and J lost 2 bases. CDR3 protein: CASSWDSVNTEAFF. The CDR3 DNA is TGTGCCAGCAGTTGGGACAGCGTTAACACTGAAGCTTTCTTT.

The chain recombines TRBV11-1 with TRBJ1-1; tentative D call: TRBD1 (5 bases). This CDR3 spans 15 amino acids. The V gene's germline CDR1 is SGHAT and CDR2 FQDESV (reference sequence). V gave up 2 bases and J gave up 5 bases, with 15 bases separating them. The CDR3 DNA is TGTGCCAGCAGCTTATGGCGGGGCCCGAGGACTGAAGCTTTCTTT. As protein: CASSLWRGPRTEAFF.

The rearrangement uses TRBV24-1 and TRBJ2-3; D remains unclear. The CDR3 spans 14 residues. With 2 bases removed from V and 2 bases from J, the gap between germline ends came to 7 bases. Per the germline V gene, CDR1 is KGHDR and CDR2 is SFDVKD. CDR3 nucleotides: TGTGCCACCAGTGATTCCTGGGCCACAGATACGCAGTATTTT. It yields the protein CATSDSWATDTQYF.

The CDR3 loop is CASTGRDSPLHF. The CDR3 DNA reads as TGTGCCAGCACAGGGCGGGATTCACCCCTCCACTTT. The chain carries TRBV19 and TRBJ1-6; weak D call: TRBD1 (6 bases). Per the germline V gene, CDR1 is LNHDA and CDR2 is SQIVND (reference sequence). Between the trimmed V and J ends, which lost 9 bases and 8 bases, there was a span of 11 bases. The CDR3 is made up of 12 amino acids. Using reference TRBV19 and TRBJ1-6 for the parts outside the CDR3, the full variable domain is DGGITQSPKYLFRKEGQNVTLSCEQNLNHDAMYWYRQDPGQGLRLIYYSQIVNDFQKGDIAEGYSVSREKKESFPLTVTSAQKNPTAFYLCASTGRDSPLHFGNGTRLTVT.

This clone has only one observation. V usage is TRBV11-2 and J usage is TRBJ1-1, with 7 bases fitting TRBD1. The CDR3 contains 16 residues. With V trimmed by 5 bases and J by 0 bases, 9 bases remained unmatched. Germline assignment: CDR1 SGHAT and CDR2 FQNNGV. The CDR3 sequence is CASSARYRGVNTEAFF. CDR3 nucleotide sequence: TGTGCCAGCAGCGCGCGCTACAGGGGCGTGAACACTGAAGCTTTCTTT.

The CDR3 protein is CATSGSGSGELFF. CDR3 bases: TGTGCCACCAGTGGTTCGGGATCCGGGGAGCTGTTTTTT. This chain uses TRBV24-1 with TRBJ2-2; D possibly corresponds to TRBD2 (5 bases). The V end was cut by 5 bases, the J end by 6 bases, with 9 bases between. The germline V gene has CDR1 KGHDR and CDR2 SFDVKD. The CDR3 has 13 amino acids.

As regards this clone: A junction boundary mismatches the germline segment, possibly from a read error. CDR3 in DNA: TGCGCCAGCAGCAAAGACGGTGGTAGGGAGCTGTTTTTT. This translates into CASSKDGGRELFF. The V call is TRBV4-3, the J call TRBJ2-2; D remains ambiguous. The CDR3 runs 13 residues. Germline lookup yields CDR1 LGHNA and CDR2 YSLEER.

V and J are TRBV29-1 and TRBJ1-3; D remains unclear. Germline V gives CDR1 SQVTM, CDR2 ANQGSEA. This CDR3 contains 14 residues. V was clipped by 3 bases and J by 0 bases, with 9 bases between them. The DNA for the CDR3 is TGCAGCGTTGAGGGCAGCAGCTCTGGAAACACCATATATTTT. Protein: CSVEGSSSGNTIYF.

The chain joins TRBV27 to TRBJ2-1, with 7 bases identical to TRBD2. There are 15 residues in the CDR3. After removal of 5 bases from V and 5 bases from J, the junction contained 9 bases not matched to a gene. Germline V lookup: CDR1 MNHEY, CDR2 SMNVEV (reference sequence). The CDR3 bases are TGTGCCAGCAGTAAAGAGACTAGCCCCCACAATGAGCAGTTCTTC. This translates into CASSKETSPHNEQFF.

V gene TRBV9 combines with J gene TRBJ2-3; 8 nucleotides agree with TRBD2. CDR3 length equals 16 residues. Germline-derived CDR1 and CDR2 are SGDLS and YYNGEE. Unmatched junction bases numbered 9, after V lost 3 bases and J lost 3 bases. CDR3 DNA: TGTGCCAGCAGCGGAGGAGGGGTAGCGGGAACAGATACGCAGTATTTT. This gives the protein CASSGGGVAGTDTQYF.

This clone is a singleton in its sample. The V call is TRBV28, the J call TRBJ1-4, with 9 bases identical to TRBD1. CDR3 length equals 16 residues. Germline CDR1 and CDR2: MDHEN and SYDVKM. J gave up 4 bases and V 4 bases, and 7 bases lay outside the gene matches. The CDR3 DNA follows: TGTGCCAGCAGTTCCCCAGGGGGACAGGGTAATGAAAAACTGTTTTTT. It encodes CASSSPGGQGNEKLFF.

The chain employs TRBV4-3 and TRBJ2-7, with a weak D call TRBD2 (5 bases). CDR3 size: 14 residues. Germline V lookup: CDR1 LGHNA, CDR2 YSLEER. V shed 3 bases and J shed 2 bases, with 11 bases lying between them. The CDR3 nucleotides read TGCGCCAGCAGCCAGGGCAGCGGACCCTACGAGCAGTACTTC. It translates to CASSQGSGPYEQYF.

The genes are TRBV4-2 and TRBJ2-2, with TRBD2 matching over 8 bases. This CDR3 is 18 amino acids long. Germline lookup yields CDR1 LGHNA and CDR2 YNFKEQ. Trimming removed 4 bases from V and 8 bases from J; junction bases left unmatched: 18. In DNA, the CDR3 is TGTGCCAGCAGCCCGGGGGGGGGCCCCCCCTCGGTAACGGGGGAGCTGTTTTTT. Its translation is CASSPGGGPPSVTGELFF.

The chain couples TRBV7-6 to TRBJ2-1; 8 bases are a match to TRBD2. The CDR3 totals 17 residues. Germline V gene data show CDR1 as SGHVS and CDR2 as FNYEAQ. V shed 6 bases and J 2 bases; nucleotides not matched to a gene: 12. DNA for the CDR3: TGTGCCAGCAGTCGAGACCTAGCGGGCGGTGCCTACAATGAGCAGTTCTTC. Amino acids: CASSRDLAGGAYNEQFF.

This chain uses TRBV15 with TRBJ2-2; no firm D call. Germline-derived CDR1 and CDR2 are LNHNV and YYDKDF (reference sequence). The CDR3 covers 13 residues. V lost 0 bases to trimming and J lost 6 bases, with 5 bases between them. CDR3 coding DNA: TGTGCCACCAGCAGAGACGGTGCCGGGGAGCTGTTTTTT. It encodes CATSRDGAGELFF. Full variable domain (rest looked up from reference TRBV15 and TRBJ2-2): DAMVIQNPRYQVTQFGKPVTLSCSQTLNHNVMYWYQQKSSQAPKLLFHYYDKDFNNEADTPDNFQSRRPNTSFCFLDIRSPGLGDTAMYLCATSRDGAGELFFGEGSRLTVL.

This sequence joins TRBV4-3 and TRBJ2-7; no clear D gene. The CDR3 covers 15 residues. V lost 1 base, J lost 3 bases, and 13 bases lay in between. CDR1 LGHNA and CDR2 YSLEER come from the germline V gene. The CDR3 sequence: CASSQVLTSLYEQYF. DNA of the CDR3: TGCGCCAGCAGCCAAGTGTTGACTTCCCTCTACGAGCAGTACTTC.

This chain connects TRBV5-1 to TRBJ1-1; D unresolved. The CDR3 contains 13 residues. Germline V gene lookup returns CDR1 SGHRS and CDR2 YFSETQ. The V and J ends lost 4 bases and 1 base respectively, with 8 bases between them. This CDR3 is CASSRTENTEAFF. CDR3 sequence (DNA): TGCGCCAGCAGCCGCACAGAGAACACTGAAGCTTTCTTT.

J is TRBJ2-2 and V is TRBV2, with 8 positions matching TRBD1. The germline V gene has CDR1 SNHLY and CDR2 FYNNEI. The CDR3 loop spans 14 amino acids. After removal of 6 bases from V and 5 bases from J, the junction contained 5 bases not matched to a gene. CDR3 DNA: TGTGCCAGCAGCAGGACAGGGCGGACCGGGGAGCTGTTTTTT. Translated, it gives CASSRTGRTGELFF.